The rows below give T cell receptor beta chains drawn from one sample of a study of T cell responses to AZD1222 COVID-19 vaccine. The table came from immunoSEQ multiplex PCR; TCRdb's copy has only in-frame clones and leaves some out. The sample lists 130,000 to 150,000 clones, roughly 91% occurring once. Sample: peripheral blood, taken on day 0 of AZD1222 vaccination. Every receptor here comes from an adult in good health. Each CDR3 is given with its conserved first and last residue. A D gene is named only where the DNA matches it firmly. Part of the rows lack a size; the others show once, few, many or a class for expanded clones.

CASSSSGYNEQFF	TGTGCCAGCAGCTCCAGCGGCTACAATGAGCAGTTCTTC	-	-	TRBV7-9	TRBJ2-1
CASSQDGGPQHF	TGCGCCAGCAGCCAAGATGGTGGGCCCCAGCATTTT	-	-	TRBV4-1	TRBJ1-5
CASSYHPSSGSYHYGYTF	TGTGCCAGCAGTTACCACCCCTCCTCGGGCAGCTACCACTATGGCTACACCTTC	-	-	TRBV6-2/TRBV6-3	TRBJ1-2
CASSLVPGATEAFF	TGTGCCAGCAGTTTGGTTCCGGGAGCCACTGAAGCTTTCTTT	-	-	TRBV6-5	TRBJ1-1
CASSLNGGTNEKLFF	TGTGCTAGCAGCTTGAACGGAGGGACTAATGAAAAACTGTTTTTT	-	-	TRBV7-7	TRBJ1-4
CASSLEVQGDTQYF	TGTGCCAGCAGCTTGGAAGTACAGGGTGATACGCAGTATTTT	-	-	TRBV5-4	TRBJ2-3
CASSYSSWRSNTGELFF	TGTGCCAGCAGCTACTCGTCCTGGCGGTCGAACACCGGGGAGCTGTTTTTT	-	once	TRBV5-4	TRBJ2-2
CAISDRTVNTGELFF	TGTGCCATCAGTGATCGGACGGTGAACACCGGGGAGCTGTTTTTT	-	-	TRBV10-3	TRBJ2-2
CASSPGTVGEAFF	TGTGCCAGCAGTCCTGGGACCGTGGGTGAAGCTTTCTTT	-	few	TRBV11-2	TRBJ1-1
CATSSSGGGQETQYF	TGTGCCACCAGCAGTAGCGGGGGTGGGCAAGAGACCCAGTACTTC	TRBD2	-	TRBV15	TRBJ2-5
CASSHTGGADNSPLHF	TGCGCCAGCAGCCACACAGGGGGCGCAGATAATTCACCCCTCCACTTT	TRBD1	-	TRBV4-1	TRBJ1-6
CASSPLTGVHEQYF	TGTGCCAGCTCACCACTGACAGGGGTACACGAGCAGTACTTC	TRBD1	-	TRBV18	TRBJ2-7
CASSPIPGLAGVAGELFF	TGTGCCAGCAGTCCAATACCGGGACTAGCGGGAGTAGCCGGGGAGCTGTTTTTT	TRBD2	-	TRBV6-6	TRBJ2-2
CASNPLGGETQYF	TGTGCCAGCAACCCGCTCGGGGGGGAGACCCAGTACTTC	TRBD2	-	TRBV7-9	TRBJ2-5
CASSPSTGNNEQFF	TGCGCCAGCAGCCCTTCGACAGGGAACAATGAGCAGTTCTTC	TRBD1	once	TRBV5-1	TRBJ2-1
CASSGSGSSDNEQFF	TGTGCCAGCAGCGGGAGCGGGAGTAGCGACAATGAGCAGTTCTTC	TRBD2	-	TRBV9	TRBJ2-1
CASSPPDRGLETQYF	TGTGCCAGCAGCCCCCCCGACAGGGGGCTTGAGACCCAGTACTTC	TRBD1	-	TRBV11-3	TRBJ2-5
CASSLWGETQYF	TGTGCCAGCAGTTTATGGGGGGAGACCCAGTACTTC	-	-	TRBV27	TRBJ2-5
CASSQVRGQPFYGYTF	TGTGCCAGCAGCCAAGTTCGCGGGCAGCCCTTCTATGGCTACACCTTC	-	-	TRBV14	TRBJ1-2
CASSTRRIPRAFF	TGTGCCAGCAGCACGCGCAGAATACCCAGGGCTTTCTTT	-	-	TRBV6-2/TRBV6-3	TRBJ1-1
CASSHVGQGAWGGYTF	TGCGCCAGCAGCCACGTCGGACAGGGGGCATGGGGTGGCTACACCTTC	TRBD1	-	TRBV4-3	TRBJ1-2
CASSLGDTGGSGNTIYF	TGCGCCAGCAGCTTGGGGGACACAGGGGGCTCTGGAAACACCATATATTTT	TRBD1	few	TRBV5-1	TRBJ1-3
CASSQHAQAVEQYF	TGTGCCAGCAGCCAGCATGCACAGGCGGTCGAGCAGTACTTC	-	-	TRBV3-1/TRBV3-2	TRBJ2-7
CASSPPGSLGNTIYF	TGTGCCAGCAGCCCCCCGGGAAGCTTAGGAAACACCATATATTTT	-	-	TRBV7-9	TRBJ1-3
CASSLDTGANVLTF	TGTGCCAGCAGCTTAGACACTGGGGCCAACGTCCTGACTTTC	-	few	TRBV7-9	TRBJ2-6
CASSRGGRSQETQYF	TGTGCCAGCAGTCGGGGGGGACGCTCCCAAGAGACCCAGTACTTC	TRBD2	-	TRBV6-5	TRBJ2-5
CASSNARDQPQHF	TGTGCCAGCAGCAACGCAAGGGATCAGCCCCAGCATTTT	-	-	TRBV7-3	TRBJ1-5